Listed here are 29 T cell receptor beta chains from one sample, sequenced in a study of cytomegalovirus exposure and HLA in healthy donors (TCRdb year 2017). Library preparation employed the immunoSEQ multiplex PCR assay. The multiplex PCR relied on a mix of 60 forward primers for TCR Vbeta segments and 13 reverse primers for TCR Jbeta segments. TCRdb provides this immuneACCESS table in a form limited to in-frame rearrangements. Some clones are lacking; in checked studies, under half of them reflect an unresolved V gene, and why the rest are absent is not known. In this sample the table shows roughly 140,000 clones, over 60% of which occur a single time. Less than 3.5% of the sample lies in the top ten. The sequenced material came from PBMCs. Receptors were obtained from a woman aged 25 to 39 in good health and CMV-seropositive.

The rearrangement links TRBV15 to TRBJ2-1; 10 nucleotides match TRBD1. The CDR3 contains 19 residues. Germline CDR1 is LNHNV and CDR2 is YYDKDF (reference sequence). V lost 4 bases, J lost 7 bases, and 19 bases stayed unmatched. CDR3 protein: CATSINPLLIGQGVNEQFF. The CDR3 nucleotides are TGTGCCACCAGCATAAACCCCCTCTTAATCGGACAGGGGGTAAATGAGCAGTTCTTC.

The chain couples TRBV6-5 to TRBJ2-1; D uncertain. This CDR3 is 16 amino acids long. The germline V gene encodes CDR1 MNHEY and CDR2 SVGAGI. Trimming cost V 0 bases and J 0 bases, with 9 bases left between them. The CDR3 coding sequence is TGTGCCAGCAGTTACTCTCCTACAGCCTCCTACAATGAGCAGTTCTTC. This codes for CASSYSPTASYNEQFF.

The V gene is TRBV2, the J gene TRBJ2-2; 11 bases line up with TRBD2. The CDR3 is 17 residues long. The germline CDR1 and CDR2 sequences are SNHLY and FYNNEI. V was clipped by 8 bases and J by 6 bases; unmatched bases: 14. CDR3 sequence (DNA): TGTGCCAGCTTCGCCCCCAGACTAGCGGGAATCTCCGGGGAGCTGTTTTTT. Translation gives CASFAPRLAGISGELFF.

The chain employs TRBV27 and TRBJ2-1; 11 bases map to TRBD2. The CDR3 loop spans 15 amino acids. Germline V lookup: CDR1 MNHEY, CDR2 SMNVEV (reference sequence). Trimming removed 5 bases from V and 4 bases from J; junction bases left unmatched: 4. The CDR3 loop reads CASSQWTSGYNEQFF. The CDR3 DNA reads TGTGCCAGCAGTCAGTGGACTAGCGGGTACAATGAGCAGTTCTTC.

V usage is TRBV19 and J usage is TRBJ1-3, with 9 bases that match TRBD1. Germline CDR1 and CDR2: LNHDA and SQIVND (reference sequence). The CDR3 consists of 15 residues. Trimming cost V 7 bases and J 5 bases; bases outside gene matches: 9. The CDR3 loop is CASTSNRGPRNTIYF. The CDR3 DNA reads TGTGCCAGTACCTCCAACAGGGGGCCACGAAACACCATATATTTT.

In this sample, this clone turned up a few times. The chain carries TRBV2 and TRBJ1-4, with D unresolved. The V end was cut by 3 bases, the J end by 8 bases, with 13 bases between. Germline V lookup: CDR1 SNHLY, CDR2 FYNNEI. The CDR3 runs 14 residues. CDR3 sequence reads: CASSDRTMGEKLFF. Written as DNA, the CDR3 is TGTGCCAGCAGTGATAGGACTATGGGGGAAAAACTGTTTTTT.

The genes are TRBV5-1 and TRBJ2-3; the match to TRBD2 covers 10 bases. The CDR3 loop spans 15 amino acids. The germline V gene has CDR1 SGHRS and CDR2 YFSETQ. V shed 6 bases, J shed 0 bases, and the junction held 4 bases outside the gene matches. The CDR3 spells CASNRLAGSTDTQYF. CDR3 DNA sequence: TGCGCCAGCAACCGACTAGCGGGTAGCACAGATACGCAGTATTTT. The variable domain in full, completed from reference TRBV5-1 and TRBJ2-3, reads KAGVTQTPRYLIKTRGQQVTLSCSPISGHRSVSWYQQTPGQGLQFLFEYFSETQRNKGNFPGRFSGRQFSNSRSEMNVSTLELGDSALYLCASNRLAGSTDTQYFGPGTRLTVL.

The chain couples TRBV13 to TRBJ1-1; TRBD1 aligns across 9 bases. In germline, CDR1 is PRHDT, CDR2 FYEKMQ (reference sequence). The trim removed 5 bases at V and 1 base at J, leaving 5 bases unmatched. The CDR3 covers 15 residues. CDR3 sequence (DNA): TGTGCCAGCAGCCGTTGGACAGGGGCGAACACTGAAGCTTTCTTT. Protein sequence: CASSRWTGANTEAFF. The full variable domain, with the rest looked up from reference TRBV13 and TRBJ1-1, is AAGVIQSPRHLIKEKRETATLKCYPIPRHDTVYWYQQGPGQDPQFLISFYEKMQSDKGSIPDRFSAQQFSDYHSELNMSSLELGDSALYFCASSRWTGANTEAFFGQGTRLTVV.

The genes are TRBV6-6 and TRBJ1-1, with D hard to call. The CDR3 covers 14 residues. V was cut by 11 bases and J by 4 bases, with 20 bases left in between. Germline CDR1 MNHNY, CDR2 SVGAGI (reference sequence). In DNA form, the CDR3 reads TGTGCCTGCTCGGGAGACCTAATTACCACTGAAGCTTTCTTT. Translating gives CACSGDLITTEAFF.

V is TRBV27 and J is TRBJ2-2; 8 bases map to TRBD2. The trim removed 8 bases at V and 1 base at J, leaving 9 bases unmatched. The CDR3 sequence is 16 residues long. CDR1 and CDR2 (germline): MNHEY, SMNVEV (reference sequence). This chain's CDR3 is CASGNWAGGNTGELFF. CDR3 bases: TGTGCCAGCGGTAATTGGGCGGGAGGGAACACCGGGGAGCTGTTTTTT.

The chain is built from TRBV30 and TRBJ1-2, with D possibly being TRBD1 (6 bases). Germline V gene sequence: CDR1 GTSNPN, CDR2 SVGIG (reference sequence). Trimming removed 0 bases at V and 3 bases at J, with 11 bases between. CDR3 length equals 14 residues. Here the CDR3 DNA reads TGTGCCTGGAGTGTAAGCCAGGGGTACTATGGCTACACCTTC. Its translation: CAWSVSQGYYGYTF.

The chain recombines TRBV9 with TRBJ2-5, with D unclear. The V end was cut by 0 bases, the J end by 4 bases, with 10 bases between. CDR3 length: 14 residues. Germline CDR1 reads SGDLS; CDR2 reads YYNGEE. The CDR3 region has the DNA TGTGCCAGCAGCGTAGTTGATGCAGGAGAGACCCAGTACTTC. Translation: CASSVVDAGETQYF.

The chain is built from TRBV5-1 and TRBJ2-3; 7 nucleotides match TRBD2. V was clipped by 0 bases and J by 1 base; unmatched bases: 5. This CDR3 comprises 16 residues. CDR1 and CDR2 from the germline V gene are SGHRS and YFSETQ. The CDR3 DNA is TGCGCCAGCAGCTTGGGGGGAAGCGGGGGCACAGATACGCAGTATTTT. Amino acids: CASSLGGSGGTDTQYF.

This chain uses TRBV5-4 with TRBJ2-7; the D gene is possibly TRBD1 (6 bases). Trimming shortened V by 0 bases and J by 1 base, and 14 bases separated the two germline ends. Germline lookup yields CDR1 SGHNT and CDR2 YYREEE (reference sequence). The CDR3 extends over 16 amino acids. Written as DNA, the CDR3 is TGTGCCAGCAGCTTGGGGGCTGGACAGACATCCTACGAGCAGTACTTC. Protein sequence: CASSLGAGQTSYEQYF.

This sequence joins TRBV15 and TRBJ2-7; 9 bases are shared with TRBD2. The CDR3 loop spans 15 amino acids. CDR1 and CDR2 (germline): LNHNV, YYDKDF (reference sequence). The V gene end was trimmed by 1 base and the J gene end by 4 bases; junction bases not matched to a gene: 5. The CDR3 DNA reads as TGTGCCACCAGCAGAGCAGCGGGGGGTTGGTACGAGCAGTACTTC. Residues: CATSRAAGGWYEQYF. Variable domain in full (rest from reference TRBV15 and TRBJ2-7): DAMVIQNPRYQVTQFGKPVTLSCSQTLNHNVMYWYQQKSSQAPKLLFHYYDKDFNNEADTPDNFQSRRPNTSFCFLDIRSPGLGDTAMYLCATSRAAGGWYEQYFGPGTRLTVT.

The rearrangement links TRBV5-1 to TRBJ1-6, with D possibly being TRBD1 (5 bases). V was clipped by 3 bases and J by 0 bases, with 13 bases between them. This CDR3 is built from 17 residues. Germline V lookup: CDR1 SGHRS, CDR2 YFSETQ. This CDR3 is CASSSQGGISYNSPLHF. The CDR3 region has the DNA TGCGCCAGCAGCTCCCAGGGAGGCATCTCCTATAATTCACCCCTCCACTTT.

V usage is TRBV5-6 and J usage is TRBJ2-5, with 9 bases matching TRBD2. Germline V CDR1 and CDR2: SGHDT, YYEEEE. V lost 1 base, J lost 2 bases, and 15 bases stayed unmatched. The CDR3 length is 19 residues. This CDR3 is CASSLFGLAGSKLQETQYF. CDR3 DNA sequence: TGTGCCAGCAGCTTGTTTGGGCTAGCGGGATCAAAGCTTCAAGAGACCCAGTACTTC.

The chain has TRBV7-9 and TRBJ2-5, with D tentatively TRBD1 (7 bases). Trimming shortened V by 2 bases and J by 5 bases, and 18 bases separated the two germline ends. In germline, CDR1 is SEHNR, CDR2 FQNEAQ (reference sequence). This CDR3 has 16 amino acids. CDR3 sequence: CASSLSLAFRGETQYF. CDR3 in DNA: TGTGCCAGCAGCTTATCGCTAGCGTTCAGGGGGGAGACCCAGTACTTC.

V usage is TRBV28 and J usage is TRBJ1-1, with D perhaps matching TRBD1 (6 bases). CDR3 length: 17 amino acids. V lost 1 base, J lost 0 bases, and 15 bases lay in between. Germline V gene data show CDR1 as MDHEN and CDR2 as SYDVKM. This CDR3 is CASSLLGTRSLNTEAFF. The DNA for the CDR3 is TGTGCCAGCAGTTTATTGGGGACAAGGTCACTGAACACTGAAGCTTTCTTT.

The V gene is TRBV5-6, the J gene TRBJ2-7; 9 bases line up with TRBD1. The germline V gene encodes CDR1 SGHDT and CDR2 YYEEEE. Trimming removed 2 bases from V and 7 bases from J; junction bases left unmatched: 16. The CDR3 loop spans 17 amino acids. CDR3 nucleotides: TGTGCCAGCAGCTTACCGGGGAAGGGACAGGGAGGTGGGGAGCAGTACTTC. It translates to CASSLPGKGQGGGEQYF.

This CDR3 reads CAISVDRGRAPQHF. CDR3 nucleotide sequence: TGTGCCATCAGTGTAGACAGGGGGCGAGCTCCCCAGCATTTT. The rearrangement links TRBV10-3 to TRBJ1-5, with 10 bases aligning to TRBD1. The CDR3 covers 14 residues. After removal of 4 bases from V and 10 bases from J, the junction contained 7 bases not matched to a gene. CDR1 is ENHRY, CDR2 SYGVKD, per germline.

This clone came up a few times. The chain joins TRBV6-5 to TRBJ2-5; possible D gene TRBD2, 5 bases. CDR1 MNHEY and CDR2 SVGAGI come from the germline V gene. V was pared by 7 bases and J by 2 bases, with 11 bases between. The length of the CDR3 is 13 residues. This CDR3 reads CASKRGPQETQYF. CDR3 in DNA: TGTGCCAGCAAGAGAGGGCCACAAGAGACCCAGTACTTC.

V gene TRBV28 combines with J gene TRBJ1-2, with TRBD1 matching over 9 bases. CDR1 and CDR2 (germline): MDHEN, SYDVKM. This CDR3 has 14 residues. With V trimmed by 6 bases and J by 1 base, 3 bases remained unmatched. The chain's CDR3 is CASRTGGVNYGYTF. CDR3 coding DNA: TGTGCCAGCAGGACAGGGGGAGTTAACTATGGCTACACCTTC.

The CDR3 nucleotides read TGTGCCAGCAGCCAAGGCGGGGGGAACACTGAAGCTTTCTTT. It specifies CASSQGGGNTEAFF. This chain joins TRBV4-2 and TRBJ1-1, with D possibly TRBD1 on 5 matching bases. CDR1 and CDR2 from the germline V gene are LGHNA and YNFKEQ. This CDR3 is built from 14 residues. V was shortened by 1 base and J by 1 base, with 7 bases between the two germline ends.

The CDR3 is CDYLAGSDYGYTF. The CDR3 DNA reads as TGTGACTACTTGGCGGGGTCGGACTATGGCTACACCTTC. The chain uses TRBV7-5 and TRBJ1-2. TRBV7-5 is annotated as a pseudogene. The CDR3 is 13 residues long.

In its sample, this clone was seen once. The chain employs TRBV11-2 and TRBJ1-2, with D possibly matching TRBD1 (6 bases). The V and J ends lost 1 base and 5 bases respectively, with 11 bases between them. CDR3 length: 14 residues. Germline CDR1 is SGHAT and CDR2 is FQNNGV. CDR3 loop: CASSLGTALYGYTF. CDR3 DNA sequence: TGTGCCAGCAGCTTAGGGACAGCCTTATATGGCTACACCTTC.

The J gene is TRBJ2-2, the V gene TRBV7-2; perhaps TRBD2 as D (5 bases). Between the trimmed V and J ends, which lost 3 bases and 5 bases, there was a span of 10 bases. In germline, CDR1 is SGHTA, CDR2 FQGNSA. CDR3 length: 14 residues. The CDR3 DNA follows: TGTGCCAGCAGCTTGCATCGAGGGACCGGGGAGCTGTTTTTT. Translation gives CASSLHRGTGELFF. Full variable domain (outside the CDR3, taken from reference TRBV7-2 and TRBJ2-2): GAGVSQSPSNKVTEKGKDVELRCDPISGHTALYWYRQSLGQGLEFLIYFQGNSAPDKSGLPSDRFSAERTGGSVSTLTIQRTQQEDSAVYLCASSLHRGTGELFFGEGSRLTVL.

The V gene is TRBV5-5, the J gene TRBJ2-7; 10 nucleotides align to TRBD2. The CDR3 runs 16 residues. J gave up 2 bases and V 2 bases, and 7 bases lay outside the gene matches. Germline V gives CDR1 SGHKS, CDR2 YYEKEE (reference sequence). CDR3 DNA sequence: TGTGCCAGCAGCTTTCCGATACTAGCGGGAACCTACGAGCAGTACTTC. Amino acids: CASSFPILAGTYEQYF.

This rearrangement joins TRBV6-5 to TRBJ1-4; possible D gene TRBD1, 5 bases. The CDR3 runs to 15 residues. Germline loops: CDR1 MNHEY, CDR2 SVGAGI. V lost 1 base, J lost 7 bases, and 13 bases lay in between. Here the CDR3 reads CASSYYHGGSEKLFF. The CDR3 DNA reads as TGTGCCAGCAGTTACTATCACGGGGGTAGTGAAAAACTGTTTTTT.